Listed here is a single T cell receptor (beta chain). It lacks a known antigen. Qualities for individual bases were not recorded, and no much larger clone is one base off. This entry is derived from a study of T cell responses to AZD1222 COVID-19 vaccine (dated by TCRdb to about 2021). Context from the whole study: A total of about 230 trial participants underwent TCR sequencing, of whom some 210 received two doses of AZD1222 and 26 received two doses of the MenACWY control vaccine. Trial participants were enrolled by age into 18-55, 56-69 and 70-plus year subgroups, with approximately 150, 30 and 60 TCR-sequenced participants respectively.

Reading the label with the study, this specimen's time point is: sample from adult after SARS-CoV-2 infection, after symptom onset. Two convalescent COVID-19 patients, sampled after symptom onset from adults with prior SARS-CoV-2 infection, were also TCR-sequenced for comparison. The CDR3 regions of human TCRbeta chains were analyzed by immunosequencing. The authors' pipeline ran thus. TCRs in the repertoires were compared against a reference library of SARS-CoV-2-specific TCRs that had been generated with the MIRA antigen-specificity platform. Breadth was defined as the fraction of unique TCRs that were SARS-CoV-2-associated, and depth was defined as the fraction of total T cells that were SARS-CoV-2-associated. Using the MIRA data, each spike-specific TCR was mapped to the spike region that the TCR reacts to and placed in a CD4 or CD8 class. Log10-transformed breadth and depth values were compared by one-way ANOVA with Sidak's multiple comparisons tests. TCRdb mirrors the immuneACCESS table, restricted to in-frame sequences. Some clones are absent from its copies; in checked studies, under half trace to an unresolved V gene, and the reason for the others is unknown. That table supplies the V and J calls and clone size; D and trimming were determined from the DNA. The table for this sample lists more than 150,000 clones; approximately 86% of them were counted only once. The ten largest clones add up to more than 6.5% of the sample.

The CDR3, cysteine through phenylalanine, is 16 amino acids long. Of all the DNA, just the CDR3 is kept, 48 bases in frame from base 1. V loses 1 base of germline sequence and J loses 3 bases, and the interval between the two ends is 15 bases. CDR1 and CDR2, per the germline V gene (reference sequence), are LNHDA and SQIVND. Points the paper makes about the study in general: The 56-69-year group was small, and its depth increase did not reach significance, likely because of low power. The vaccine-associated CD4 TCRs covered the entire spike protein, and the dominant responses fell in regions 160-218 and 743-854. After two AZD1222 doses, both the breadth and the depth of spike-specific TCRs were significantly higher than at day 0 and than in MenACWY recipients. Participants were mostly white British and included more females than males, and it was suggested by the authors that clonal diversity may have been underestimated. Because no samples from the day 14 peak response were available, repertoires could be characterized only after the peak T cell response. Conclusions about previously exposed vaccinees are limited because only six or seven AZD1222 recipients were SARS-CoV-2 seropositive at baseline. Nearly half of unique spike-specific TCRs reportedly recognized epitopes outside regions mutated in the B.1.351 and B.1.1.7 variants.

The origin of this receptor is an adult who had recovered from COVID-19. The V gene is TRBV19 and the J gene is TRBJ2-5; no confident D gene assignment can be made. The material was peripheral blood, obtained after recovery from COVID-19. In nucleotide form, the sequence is TGTGCCAGTAGTATAGTGCGAACCGGCGGAAAAGAGACCCAGTACTTC. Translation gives CASSIVRTGGKETQYF.